The text below deals with one TCR beta chain. The sample belongs to a study of T cell changes during pregnancy in multiple sclerosis. CDR3 length: 13 residues. V gave up 3 bases and J gave up 2 bases, with 8 bases separating them. Per germline, CDR1 LNHDA and CDR2 SQIVND (reference sequence). Repertoires were generated with immunoSEQ multiplex PCR, while TCRdb's copy carries only in-frame clones and drops some. The sample carries 100,000 to 150,000 clones, roughly 92% recorded once. The sequence was obtained from a female donor with multiple sclerosis, enrolled in a pregnancy study. This chain connects TRBV19 to TRBJ2-7, with D perhaps TRBD2 (5 bases). This specimen was peripheral blood, taken before pregnancy. CDR3 in DNA: TGTGCCAGTAGTATTCGGCGGGCCTACGAGCAGTACTTC. Encoded protein: CASSIRRAYEQYF. Full variable domain (rest looked up from reference TRBV19 and TRBJ2-7): DGGITQSPKYLFRKEGQNVTLSCEQNLNHDAMYWYRQDPGQGLRLIYYSQIVNDFQKGDIAEGYSVSREKKESFPLTVTSAQKNPTAFYLCASSIRRAYEQYFGPGTRLTVT.